This TCR beta chain stems from a study of regulatory T cells. Amplification used 52 TRBV primers and 13 TRBJ primers. TCRdb's copy holds only in-frame clones and misses some; the assay was immunoSEQ multiplex PCR. The sample has roughly 10,000 clones; 75% to 90% are singletons. CDR3 size: 13 residues. V gave up 2 bases and J gave up 4 bases, with 9 bases separating them. Looked up from germline, CDR1 is PRHDT and CDR2 is FYEKMQ (reference sequence). This sequence was found in a person aged 18-35 years with CD3G deficiency. The sequenced sample consisted of CD8+ T cells sorted from blood. The V call is TRBV13, the J call TRBJ2-7; perhaps TRBD2 as D (5 bases). CDR3 coding DNA: TGTGCCAGCAGCTTATTCGGGGAATACGAGCAGTACTTC. Protein sequence: CASSLFGEYEQYF.